This T cell receptor (beta chain) was retrieved from a study of patients and donors after allogeneic stem cell transplantation. Germline V gene sequence: CDR1 LGHDT, CDR2 YNNKEL (reference sequence). The CDR3 is 17 residues long. V was clipped by 4 bases and J by 2 bases; unmatched bases: 13. Each CDR3 protein is one row after TCRdb ran MiXCR on the RT-PCR reads. The sample contains over 150,000 distinct CDR3 sequences, approximately 41% of which appear only once. The genes are TRBV3-1 and TRBJ2-5; 7 nucleotides match TRBD1. Sequencing was carried out using blood, either unsorted or a sorted T cell fraction (not recorded which). This clonotype was obtained from a human donor who was either an allogeneic HSCT recipient or a stem cell or donor lymphocyte infusion donor (not recorded which). It is not recorded whose cells these are; they may come from a transplant donor. The CDR3: CASSLNPGQAGQETQYF. Here the CDR3 DNA reads TGTGCCAGCAGCCTTAACCCTGGACAGGCCGGGCAAGAGACCCAGTACTTC.